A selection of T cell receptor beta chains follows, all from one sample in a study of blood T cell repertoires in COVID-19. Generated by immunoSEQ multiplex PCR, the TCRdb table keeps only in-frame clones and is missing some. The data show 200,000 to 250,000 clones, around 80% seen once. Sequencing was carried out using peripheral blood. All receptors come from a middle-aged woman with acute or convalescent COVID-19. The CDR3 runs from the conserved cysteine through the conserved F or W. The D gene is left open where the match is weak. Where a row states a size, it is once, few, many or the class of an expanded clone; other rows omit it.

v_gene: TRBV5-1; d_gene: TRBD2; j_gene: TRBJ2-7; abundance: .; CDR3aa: CASSLATSGNSYEQYF; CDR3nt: TGCGCCAGCAGCTTGGCGACTAGCGGCAATTCCTACGAGCAGTACTTC
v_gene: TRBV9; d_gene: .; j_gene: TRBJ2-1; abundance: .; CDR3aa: CASSVGEIKEQFF; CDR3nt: TGTGCCAGCAGCGTAGGGGAGATTAAGGAGCAGTTCTTC
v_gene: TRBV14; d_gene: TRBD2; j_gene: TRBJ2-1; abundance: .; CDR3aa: CASSQRPLAGGNEQFF; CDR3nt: TGTGCCAGCAGCCAAAGACCACTAGCGGGAGGCAATGAGCAGTTCTTC
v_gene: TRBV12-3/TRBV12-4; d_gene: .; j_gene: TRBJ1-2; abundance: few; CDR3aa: CASSTGSNYGYTF; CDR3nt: TGTGCCAGCAGTACAGGGTCTAACTATGGCTACACCTTC
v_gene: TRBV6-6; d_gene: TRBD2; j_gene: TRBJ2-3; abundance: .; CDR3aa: CASSFGFRGADTQYF; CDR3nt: TGTGCCAGCAGTTTTGGGTTCCGGGGGGCAGATACGCAGTATTTT
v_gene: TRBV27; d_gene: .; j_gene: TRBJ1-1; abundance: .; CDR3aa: CASSPWGRTEAFF; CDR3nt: TGTGCCAGCAGCCCTTGGGGGCGCACTGAAGCTTTCTTT
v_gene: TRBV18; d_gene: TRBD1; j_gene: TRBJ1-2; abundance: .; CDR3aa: CASSPGTGDRPTYGYTF; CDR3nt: TGTGCCAGCTCCCCTGGCACAGGGGACCGCCCTACCTATGGCTACACCTTC
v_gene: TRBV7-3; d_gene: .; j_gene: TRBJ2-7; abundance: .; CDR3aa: CASSRTGFEDEQYF; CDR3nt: TGTGCCAGCAGTCGTACAGGGTTCGAGGACGAGCAGTACTTC
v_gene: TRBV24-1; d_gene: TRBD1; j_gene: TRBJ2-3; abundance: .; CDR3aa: CATWDSYTDTQYF; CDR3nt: TGTGCCACCTGGGACAGCTACACAGATACGCAGTATTTT
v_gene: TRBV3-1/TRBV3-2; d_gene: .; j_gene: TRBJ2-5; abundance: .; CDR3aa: CASSQGAHQETQYF; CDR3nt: TGTGCCAGCAGCCAAGGGGCCCACCAAGAGACCCAGTACTTC
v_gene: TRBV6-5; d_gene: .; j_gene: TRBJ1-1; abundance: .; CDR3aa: CASSLSGMNTEAFF; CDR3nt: TGTGCCAGCAGTTTATCGGGGATGAACACTGAAGCTTTCTTT
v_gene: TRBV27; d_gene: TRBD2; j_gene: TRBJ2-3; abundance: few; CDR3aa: CASSRRGGTDTQYF; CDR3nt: TGTGCCAGCAGTAGACGGGGGGGCACAGATACGCAGTATTTT
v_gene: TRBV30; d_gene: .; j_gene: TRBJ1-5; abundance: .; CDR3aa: CAWSVSQGYQPQHF; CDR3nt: TGTGCCTGGAGTGTCTCGCAGGGATATCAGCCCCAGCATTTT
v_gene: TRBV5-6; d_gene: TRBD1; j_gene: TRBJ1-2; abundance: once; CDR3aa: CASSGEDRGLNYGYTF; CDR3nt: TGTGCCAGCAGCGGGGAAGACAGGGGCCTTAACTATGGCTACACCTTC
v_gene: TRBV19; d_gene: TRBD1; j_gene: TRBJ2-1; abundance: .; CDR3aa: CASSPRDSSYNEQFF; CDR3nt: TGTGCCAGTAGTCCCAGGGACAGCTCCTACAATGAGCAGTTCTTC
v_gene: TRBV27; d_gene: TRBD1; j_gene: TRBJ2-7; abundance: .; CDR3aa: CASSFLDRGEQYF; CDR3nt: TGTGCCAGCAGTTTTTTGGACAGGGGCGAGCAGTACTTC